This record concerns one TCR beta chain sequence. This sample is part of a study of blood T cell repertoires in COVID-19. Assay used: immunoSEQ multiplex PCR; TCRdb lists only in-frame clones, some missing. The sample consists of under 300,000 clones, around nine tenths of them appearing once. The CDR3 contains 16 residues. Trimming took 9 bases from V and 2 from J; bases not matched to a gene: 10. CDR1 and CDR2 from the germline V gene are MGHRA and YSYEKL. This clonotype was obtained from a young man with COVID-19, enrolled during active disease. The chain employs TRBV4-1 and TRBJ2-6; 7 nucleotides line up with TRBD1. Sequencing was performed on peripheral blood. For the CDR3, the DNA is TGCGCCAGTACACCTATAGGGGGCACTGGGGCCAACGTCCTGACTTTC. Its protein is CASTPIGGTGANVLTF.